The entry below gives a single T cell receptor beta chain sequence along with its context. What this receptor recognizes is not known. The record has no base qualities; no much larger clone is one base away. Systemically healthy Caucasian individuals from Russia, 39 in total and aged roughly 6 to 100 years, were included as donors. Each donor gave approximately 10 milliliters of peripheral blood, collected into EDTA-treated Vacutainer tubes. PBMCs were isolated by Ficoll-Paque density-gradient centrifugation, with at least 6.5 million obtained per sample. Trizol reagent was used to extract total RNA from the PBMCs, yielding at least 6 micrograms per sample. The percentages of naive CD45RAhigh/CD27high T cells were determined by flow cytometry on a PBMC aliquot from every donor. Library preparation employed 5' RACE. Sequencing was carried out with an Illumina HiSeq 2500. The second PCR ran for roughly 7 to 12 cycles and used a J-beta primer mix along with a sample-barcoded 5' primer. A template-switch 5' adaptor carrying 12 random nucleotides introduced a unique molecular identifier onto each TCR beta cDNA molecule. At least 3 million CDR3-containing paired-end reads were obtained from each sample. All of the RNA was converted into first-strand cDNA using the Mint cDNA synthesis kit, with a TRBC-specific oligonucleotide serving as the primer. After uracil-DNA glycosylase treatment, a first 18-cycle PCR used universal primers M1SS and BC2_uni_R on all cDNA. Turning to the authors' computational methods: Normalization of each sample was performed by random selection of 1 million high-quality reads, each carrying a distinct molecular identifier. Instead of being binned into consensus sequences, reads with shared molecular identifiers were discarded. MiTCR, run with a Q25 quality threshold and the strictest error-elimination algorithm, handled CDR3 identification, clonotype clustering and error correction. Lower-bound total TCR beta diversity was estimated with a nonparametric unseen species model using Euler transformation. The public reads were run again by TCRdb, first through fastp at Q25 and then through MiXCR, and only productive beta chains were kept. Each entry merges the rows of one CDR3 protein and shows their most common DNA and genes. TCRdb, not the original authors, processed these V and J calls. The sample table records a few hundred thousand distinct CDR3 sequences; 27% of these occur just once. Less than 20% of the sample belongs to the ten largest clones.

This sample was taken from a study of blood T cells in healthy people across ages (dated by TCRdb to between 2015 and 2016). The study in broad terms: Template switching captured roughly one uniquely barcoded TCR beta cDNA molecule per two T cells in model experiments. Donors of different ages were randomly distributed across sequencing lanes to avoid experimental bias. Donors were grouped into four age groups: young (average approximately 15 years), middle-aged (approximately 41), aged (roughly 62) and long-lived (about 89). Using the same blood draw, the study looked at two additional independent replicas of 1 million unique cDNA reads for two donors, one aged 18 to 30 and the other aged 80 or older. The study measured age-related changes in TCR beta repertoire diversity using deep sequencing normalized with unique cDNA molecular identifiers.

Trimming removed 0 bases from V and 6 bases from J; the gene matches leave 7 bases unexplained. Taken from the germline V gene (reference sequence), the CDR1 and CDR2 loops are LNHNV and YYDKDF. Taken from cysteine to phenylalanine, the CDR3 has 16 residues. This entry keeps only the CDR3 DNA: 48 bases, framed from base 1. Overall study outcomes, separate from this receptor: As age increased, observed TCR beta diversity per million T cells dropped in a roughly linear way, and a significant reduction was already evident by age 40. Estimates of total diversity based on one million sequenced T cells were regarded as lower bounds and as underestimates. The percentage of naive T cells measured by flow cytometry correlated strongly with observed TCR beta diversity. Bulk unsorted PBMC profiling prevented conclusive comparison of naive and antigen-experienced compartments. Compared with the aged group, more naive CD4+ T cells, fewer expanded clones and increased TCR diversity were shown by the long-lived group, suggesting age selection. Donor CMV infection status was unknown, potentially confounding age-related changes in expanded clonotypes.

Sequenced material: blood. The TCR comes from a woman between 65 and 79 years old in good health. The chain couples TRBV15 to TRBJ2-1; the central 8 bases match TRBD2. DNA sequence: TGTGCCACCAGCAGAGATTTGGGGACTAGGTCCAATGAGCAGTTCTTC. Its translation is CATSRDLGTRSNEQFF.